Given below is one T cell receptor beta chain in context. Its target is not known. Built from TCR beta cDNA, the libraries had unique molecular identifiers in them. Input populations of 1 to 10 million T cells gave rise to roughly 0.5 million cDNA molecules. MiXCR was run by TCRdb on the PCR reads, yielding one entry per CDR3 protein. The sample has about 820,000 distinct CDR3 sequences, roughly 50% seen once. The V gene lost 0 bases and the J gene lost 2 bases, with 12 bases spanning the gap. From germline, CDR1 is MRHNA and CDR2 SNTAGT. This CDR3 has 16 amino acids. The data stem from a study of post-analysis software for immune sequencing data. Study context: In terms of disease course, relapsing-remitting, secondary progressive and progressive-relapsing multiple sclerosis were included.

General study findings and limits: With F measure, samples from one preparation batch clustered together strongly. The study found TRBV5-6, TRBV5-1 and TRBV20-1 among about five TRBV segments more frequent in patients than controls. Those with multiple sclerosis, the patient group, showed significantly lower normalized Chao1 diversity than controls.

Sequencing was performed on blood. The source of this sequence is a girl between 10 and 17 years old with multiple sclerosis. This chain links TRBV6-4 with TRBJ2-3, with no clear D. CDR3: CASSDSSSGDTDTQYF. The CDR3 bases are TGTGCCAGCAGTGACTCGTCTAGTGGGGACACAGATACGCAGTATTTT.